This T cell receptor beta chain was sequenced during a study of prognosis after radiotherapy for stage I lung cancer (dated by TCRdb to 2020 to 2023). Study-level background: Between early 2018 and January 2019, around 20 patients with stage I NSCLC were enrolled in Nanjing, China. Under 15 of the patients were found to have newly diagnosed primary stage I lung tumors, and about five were living with oligometastatic NSCLC after surgical resection of the primary tumor. Every patient was regarded as medically inoperable, because of comorbidities in around 12 cases and refusal of surgery in 6 or 7 cases. The cohort included over 10 men and about six women, with a median age of approximately 76 years and a range of about 53 to 90 years. Tumor histology was squamous cell carcinoma in several patients and adenocarcinoma in around 12. Using image-guided IMRT or VMAT, SBRT was delivered in 3 to 5 fractions at a biologically effective dose of at least 100 Gy. Concurrent therapy was not administered to any patient alongside SBRT. Four of the 19 patients developed distant metastases after SBRT, at a median of approximately 7 months; the other 15 showed no significant progression. This study profiled peripheral blood TCR beta repertoires from stage I NSCLC patients before and after stereotactic body radiotherapy and linked the repertoires to distant failure. A total of roughly 38 blood samples from approximately 19 patients were sequenced, with one sample obtained before and one obtained after SBRT for each patient. Summary of the overall study and its limitations: Post-SBRT Shannon entropy and its change from baseline were lower in patients who developed distant metastases; baseline Shannon entropy was not associated with metastases. A decrease in unique TCR clone counts was observed after SBRT (median around 9,800 before versus several thousand after; Wilcoxon paired P=0.011). No adjustment for multiple comparisons was applied to any of the reported P values. The study was limited by the small cohort and short follow-up, and independent validation of the study findings is required. Whether the expanded TCR clones were tumor-specific was not determined. TRBV and TRBJ usage frequencies reportedly varied with metastasis status, involving two V genes at baseline and several V and two J genes after SBRT.

The TCR beta CDR3 region was amplified from genomic DNA by two rounds of multiplex PCR. The first PCR round used primers specific to each TRBV and TRBJ gene, and the primer sequences were filed in Chinese patent CN105087789A. The second PCR round used universal primers. The Roche High Pure PCR Template Preparation Kit was used to extract genomic DNA from the frozen PBMCs. The libraries underwent paired-end sequencing with 151 bp reads on an Illumina HiSeq 3000. On the authors' methods: CutAdapt was used to discard raw reads that did not contain the multiplex PCR primer sequences. Using PEAR, the high-quality paired reads were merged into contigs. MiXCR assigned TRB V, D and J gene segments to each contig by aligning to reference sequences. CDR3 sequences were clustered by base quality and sequence similarity to remove sequencing errors. Shannon entropy, normalized by the natural log of the productive TCR sequence number, served as the measure of diversity. Clonality was defined as one minus Shannon entropy divided by the natural log of the number of unique clonotypes. The Youden index of ROC curves was used to select progression-free survival cut-offs for repertoire metrics, and analyses were performed in R 3.5.3. TCRdb trimmed the raw reads at Q25, called clones with MiXCR and kept productive beta chains. Here each entry gathers all rows of one CDR3 protein and keeps the most common genes and DNA. These V and J calls originate from TCRdb's pipeline instead of the authors' own analysis. The sample table records about 47,000 distinct CDR3 sequences; under 45% of these occur just once. The ten top clones hold 9.2% of the sample.

All patients had node-negative disease on CT and PET/CT, and none had a history of other malignancies or prior chemotherapy or radiotherapy. At each of two time points, six milliliters of peripheral venous blood were collected into EDTA tubes. PBMCs were isolated by Ficoll-Paque Plus density-gradient centrifugation. Right after collection, samples were placed at -80 degrees C and kept there until analysis. The trim is 1 base for V and 6 bases for J, with a gap of 16 bases between the germline ends. Reading from cysteine to phenylalanine, the CDR3 counts 15 amino acids. Only the CDR3 region is kept as DNA, spanning 45 bases read in frame from base 1. Sequences SGHTA (CDR1) and FQGNSA (CDR2) are obtained from the germline V gene. This clonotype was detected many times. Its specific antigen is unknown. Per-nucleotide qualities are absent, and no much larger clonotype sits a single base away.

The sequences come from PBMCs, collected before or after stereotactic body radiation therapy (not recorded which). The TCR originated in a donor aged 50 or older with non-small cell lung cancer. This receptor chain uses TRBV7-2 and TRBJ2-7, and TRBD1 may be the D gene, going by 6 matching bases. The CDR3 in this case is CASSLGGLMVGEQYF. In nucleotide form, the sequence is TGTGCCAGCAGCTTAGGGGGGCTTATGGTGGGCGAGCAGTACTTC.